What follows are 21 T cell receptor beta chains derived from one specimen sequenced in a study of shared clonotypes between healthy human individuals. TCRdb keeps only in-frame clones here, not all; method: immunoSEQ multiplex PCR. Here the sample spans around 240,000 clones, just over 65% being singletons. Sequencing input: memory CD4+ T cells sorted from blood. Subset noted: CD45RA-negative fraction. These receptors were obtained from a young man in good health.

At least ten counts were recorded for this clone. The chain recombines TRBV28 with TRBJ2-7; D is possibly TRBD1 (5 bases). This CDR3 contains 14 residues. V was shortened by 2 bases and J by 2 bases, with 10 bases between the two germline ends. CDR1 is MDHEN, CDR2 SYDVKM, per germline. CDR3 coding DNA: TGTGCCAGCAGTTTAGGGGCTCCACCCTACGAGCAGTACTTC. Protein product: CASSLGAPPYEQYF.

J is TRBJ2-7 and V is TRBV29-1; 7 nucleotides align to TRBD2. CDR3 length: 14 amino acids. J lost 3 bases, V lost 4 bases, and 9 bases had no gene match. Germline V lookup: CDR1 SQVTM, CDR2 ANQGSEA. The CDR3 reads CSVVGASGYYEQYF. The CDR3 DNA reads TGCAGCGTTGTCGGGGCTAGCGGATACTACGAGCAGTACTTC.

This clone appeared a few times. The chain recombines TRBV28 with TRBJ1-5, with D unclear. Germline CDR1 and CDR2: MDHEN and SYDVKM. V lost 7 bases, J lost 4 bases, and 8 bases lay in between. CDR3 size: 12 residues. CDR3 nucleotide sequence: TGTGCCAGCAAACTCAGTAATCAGCCCCAGCATTTT. Translated, it gives CASKLSNQPQHF.

This clone was counted between two and nine times. The CDR3 DNA reads TGCGCCAGCAGCCACCCGGGACTAGCGGAGAACACCGGGGAGCTGTTTTTT. Its protein product is CASSHPGLAENTGELFF. The chain carries TRBV4-3 and TRBJ2-2, with TRBD2 identical over 11 bases. The J segment lost 1 base and the V segment lost 3 bases, leaving 4 bases of the junction unmatched. This CDR3 has 17 amino acids. Germline V gene data show CDR1 as LGHNA and CDR2 as YSLEER.

The genes are TRBV13 and TRBJ2-1; 10 bases are shared with TRBD2. The V gene's germline CDR1 is PRHDT and CDR2 FYEKMQ (reference sequence). The CDR3 totals 19 residues. Trimming cost V 5 bases and J 3 bases; bases outside gene matches: 16. CDR3 sequence reads: CASSPGGTSEGELYNEQFF. CDR3 DNA sequence: TGTGCCAGCAGCCCCGGCGGGACTAGCGAAGGAGAACTCTACAATGAGCAGTTCTTC.

This rearrangement joins TRBV28 to TRBJ1-5; 8 nucleotides align to TRBD1. V dropped 8 bases and J dropped 7; count of bases not matched to a gene: 10. Germline CDR1 reads MDHEN; CDR2 reads SYDVKM. The CDR3 totals 14 residues. CDR3 in DNA: TGTGCCAGCCAGGGGGCGACGTCAGTGCAGCCCCAGCATTTT. This sequence encodes CASQGATSVQPQHF.

The chain joins TRBV28 to TRBJ2-6; D is uncertain. Germline V gene lookup returns CDR1 MDHEN and CDR2 SYDVKM. This CDR3 region has 18 residues. V was cut by 1 base and J by 0 bases, with 13 bases left in between. CDR3 sequence (DNA): TGTGCCAGCAGTTTATCCGGCCTAGGACCCTCTGGGGCCAACGTCCTGACTTTC. Translation: CASSLSGLGPSGANVLTF.

This rearrangement joins TRBV29-1 to TRBJ2-3, with D maybe TRBD2 (5 bases). V was trimmed by 4 bases and J by 0 bases, leaving 8 bases between them. CDR3 length: 13 amino acids. The germline CDR1 and CDR2 sequences are SQVTM and ANQGSEA. CDR3 protein: CSVVTSSTDTQYF. The CDR3 DNA reads as TGCAGCGTTGTAACTAGTAGCACAGATACGCAGTATTTT.

The chain links TRBV25-1 to TRBJ1-3; 7 bases fit TRBD1. Germline CDR1 is MGHDK and CDR2 is SYGVNS. This CDR3 has 17 residues. Germline trimming cut 5 bases from V and 0 bases from J; bases unmatched to any gene: 10. Here the CDR3 DNA reads TGTGCCAGCAGTCCCACCGGACAGGCCACCTCTGGAAACACCATATATTTT. Amino acid sequence: CASSPTGQATSGNTIYF.

The rearrangement joins TRBV7-2 to TRBJ2-3; D is unresolved. V was shortened by 1 base and J by 3 bases, with 14 bases between the two germline ends. The CDR3 contains 16 residues. Germline CDR1 and CDR2: SGHTA and FQGNSA. This CDR3 reads CASSLGRRLTTDTQYF. As DNA, the CDR3 is TGTGCCAGCAGCTTAGGGCGGCGGCTTACGACAGATACGCAGTATTTT.

This clone was counted a few times. The chain employs TRBV28 and TRBJ2-2; 7 nucleotides line up with TRBD2. Germline V lookup: CDR1 MDHEN, CDR2 SYDVKM. V gave up 2 bases and J gave up 0 bases; unmatched junction bases: 9. This CDR3 has 18 residues. CDR3 residues: CASSLGDWGLPNTGELFF. In DNA form, the CDR3 reads TGTGCCAGCAGTTTAGGGGATTGGGGACTACCGAACACCGGGGAGCTGTTTTTT.

V gene TRBV7-8 combines with J gene TRBJ1-5; the D is unclear. Germline CDR1 and CDR2: SGHVS and FQNEAQ. There are 16 residues in the CDR3. Trimming removed 1 base at V and 2 bases at J, with 12 bases between. The CDR3: CASSLGGTVGNQPQHF. The CDR3 region has the DNA TGTGCCAGCAGCTTAGGGGGAACAGTTGGCAATCAGCCCCAGCATTTT. Combining the CDR3 with reference TRBV7-8 and TRBJ1-5 gives the whole variable domain GAGVSQSPRYKVAKRGQDVALRCDPISGHVSLFWYQQALGQGPEFLTYFQNEAQLDKSGLPSDRFFAERPEGSVSTLKIQRTQQEDSAVYLCASSLGGTVGNQPQHFGDGTRLSIL.

V and J are TRBV4-1 and TRBJ2-4; 7 nucleotides match TRBD1. V lost 1 base, J lost 0 bases, and 12 bases stayed unmatched. The germline CDR1 and CDR2 sequences are MGHRA and YSYEKL. This CDR3 region has 19 residues. The CDR3 sequence: CASSQVGTADILAKNIQYF. The CDR3 nucleotides are TGCGCCAGCAGCCAAGTAGGGACAGCCGATATACTAGCCAAAAACATTCAGTACTTC.

The CDR3 here is CASSWDRGRTDTQYF. In DNA, the CDR3 is TGTGCCAGCAGCTGGGACAGGGGACGCACAGATACGCAGTATTTT. The chain joins TRBV7-2 to TRBJ2-3; 10 bases line up with TRBD1. This CDR3 is 15 amino acids long. The V gene's germline CDR1 is SGHTA and CDR2 FQGNSA. After removal of 4 bases from V and 1 base from J, the junction contained 2 bases not matched to a gene.

This chain connects TRBV27 to TRBJ2-2; 11 nucleotides match TRBD2. The J segment lost 5 bases and the V segment lost 8 bases, leaving 7 bases of the junction unmatched. CDR1 and CDR2 (germline): MNHEY, SMNVEV (reference sequence). The CDR3 runs 15 residues. Here the CDR3 reads CASCQLAGVTGELFF. The DNA for the CDR3 is TGTGCCAGCTGTCAACTAGCGGGAGTAACCGGGGAGCTGTTTTTT.

The gene calls are TRBV20-1 and TRBJ2-1; no firm D call. The V gene's germline CDR1 is DFQATT and CDR2 SNEGSKA (reference sequence). The V and J ends lost 5 bases and 4 bases respectively, with 6 bases between them. This CDR3 spans 11 amino acids. CDR3 sequence: CSAPRYNEQFF. The CDR3, as DNA: TGCAGTGCTCCCCGGTACAATGAGCAGTTCTTC.

The chain links TRBV6-6 to TRBJ2-5; 9 positions agree with TRBD1. CDR1 and CDR2 (germline): MNHNY, SVGAGI (reference sequence). Trimming at V came to 4 bases and at J to 5 bases, leaving 8 bases not matched to a gene. The CDR3 runs 15 residues. CDR3 bases: TGTGCCAGCAGTTCCGTACAGGGGGCTCGGGAGACCCAGTACTTC. Translation gives CASSSVQGARETQYF.

The J gene is TRBJ2-2, the V gene TRBV5-1; 8 bases match TRBD2. The CDR3 totals 16 residues. Germline CDR1 reads SGHRS; CDR2 reads YFSETQ. V lost 1 base, J lost 4 bases, and 6 bases stayed unmatched. The CDR3 reads CASSLRQGLVTGELFF. The CDR3 DNA follows: TGCGCCAGCAGCTTGCGGCAGGGACTAGTCACCGGGGAGCTGTTTTTT.

The count of this clone is one. The rearrangement joins TRBV9 to TRBJ2-3; the D gene is possibly TRBD2 (6 bases). Deletions cut 2 bases from V and 4 bases from J, with 11 bases between. The germline gives CDR1 SGDLS, CDR2 YYNGEE. CDR3 length equals 14 residues. The CDR3 coding sequence is TGTGCCAGCAGCGTTGGAGGGGTAGCAGATACGCAGTATTTT. Translation: CASSVGGVADTQYF.

This clone was seen a handful of times. J is TRBJ2-7 and V is TRBV2; the D gene is possibly TRBD1 (6 bases). CDR1 and CDR2 (germline): SNHLY, FYNNEI. V shed 7 bases and J shed 2 bases, with 12 bases lying between them. This CDR3 has 13 residues. Here the CDR3 DNA reads TGTGCCAGCACGGCAGGGGACGCCTACGAGCAGTACTTC. Translating gives CASTAGDAYEQYF.

This clone is a singleton in its sample. The genes are TRBV7-2 and TRBJ2-7; the D gene is possibly TRBD2 (6 bases). From germline, CDR1 is SGHTA and CDR2 FQGNSA. The CDR3 has 15 amino acids. V was cut by 2 bases and J by 2 bases, with 13 bases left in between. The CDR3 bases are TGTGCCAGCAGCTTAAGGCGGGACGCCCCCTACGAGCAGTACTTC. Encoded protein: CASSLRRDAPYEQYF.